This is a list of T cell receptor beta chains from one sample in a study of T cell responses to AZD1222 COVID-19 vaccine. Some clones are missing from TCRdb's copy, which holds only in-frame ones; the method was immunoSEQ multiplex PCR. The sample shows more than 85,000 clones, approximately 90% of them seen only once. Source: peripheral blood, taken on day 0 of AZD1222 vaccination. Every receptor here comes from an adult in good health. Both conserved end residues are part of each CDR3. Clone sizes are given selectively: once, few, many, or a class where the clone is expanded.

TRBV11-2	-	TRBJ2-1	CASTQTGGNEQFF
TRBV6-1	-	TRBJ2-2	CASSAEGTSANTGELFF
TRBV24-1	-	TRBJ2-2	CATSDGGLFGELFF
TRBV27	-	TRBJ1-2	CASSHLDTHGDRASGYTF
TRBV30	-	TRBJ2-7	CAWSVRGQSYEQYF
TRBV4-3	-	TRBJ2-2	CASSQESLGDTGELFF
TRBV7-2	-	TRBJ1-1	CASSNSGTANTEAFF
TRBV30	-	TRBJ2-1	CAWAPSGRGSSYNEQFF
TRBV7-2	-	TRBJ1-3	CASSPSWGAGNTIYF
TRBV7-9	-	TRBJ2-7	CASSLGAGGPFEQYF
TRBV9	-	TRBJ1-3	CASSVLVGGSGNTIYF
TRBV7-2	-	TRBJ1-1	CASSLGGSNTEAFF
TRBV7-9	-	TRBJ1-1	CASSPPRSLNTEAFF
TRBV6-5	-	TRBJ1-5	CASSYQGPGNQPQHF
TRBV5-6	-	TRBJ2-5	CASSLNRETQYF
TRBV5-1	-	TRBJ2-5	CASSPQLAGGEETQYF
TRBV6-5	once	TRBJ1-4	CASTASGGIEKLFF
TRBV5-1	-	TRBJ1-6	CASSLEGQGYSPLHF
TRBV24-1	-	TRBJ2-3	CATSDPRRTDTQYF
TRBV7-8	-	TRBJ2-1	CASSLLQRSSYNEQFF
TRBV12-3/TRBV12-4	-	TRBJ1-1	CASSFPETEAFF
TRBV12-3/TRBV12-4	-	TRBJ1-2	CASSFTGGYGYTF
TRBV10-3	-	TRBJ1-2	CAISESPGQLSTGGYTF
TRBV29-1	-	TRBJ2-3	CSVEDYRGRGGADTQYF
TRBV18	-	TRBJ1-6	CASSPWVSYNSPLHF
TRBV12-5	few	TRBJ1-1	CASGLRVNTEAFF
TRBV6-5	-	TRBJ1-6	CASSYAGGRTPLHF
TRBV15	-	TRBJ2-7	CATSRGGSSYEQYF
TRBV19	-	TRBJ1-2	CASSIPSRGVGYTF
TRBV7-9	once	TRBJ1-1	CASSLTRRDEAFF
TRBV11-3	few	TRBJ2-1	CASSLDQGGTSSPNEQFF
TRBV5-5	-	TRBJ2-5	CASSSSRSGETQYF
TRBV2	-	TRBJ1-5	CASRPGTSQPQHF
TRBV12-5	-	TRBJ2-5	CASGLVEETQYF
TRBV28	-	TRBJ2-7	CASRKPDSLAEGF
TRBV27	-	TRBJ1-5	CASSLSSISNQPQHF
TRBV6-6	-	TRBJ1-5	CASTRGQGINQPQHF
TRBV7-3	-	TRBJ1-2	CASSPGQGHGYTF
TRBV18	-	TRBJ2-7	CASSPPRVQAPYEQYF
TRBV28	-	TRBJ1-5	CASNPDEFNQPQHF
TRBV5-6	-	TRBJ1-1	CASSLAGSTGAEAFF
TRBV9	-	TRBJ2-7	CASTPGGFSYEQYF
TRBV19	-	TRBJ1-2	CASSIGQPEFYGYTF
TRBV12-3/TRBV12-4	-	TRBJ1-1	CATQDGPNTEAFF
TRBV15	once	TRBJ1-1	CATSREDTEAFF
TRBV11-2	-	TRBJ1-1	CASSPRTGGDTEAFF
TRBV12-5	-	TRBJ2-3	CASGPLAGTAGNLDTQYF
TRBV3-1/TRBV3-2	-	TRBJ1-4	CASSPGTGGRGNEKLFF
TRBV7-9	once	TRBJ1-4	CASSLGWTGGLGKLFF
TRBV30	-	TRBJ2-3	CAWSGGRGTDTQYF
TRBV7-9	-	TRBJ2-2	CASSLFRDTGELFF